A single sample gave rise to the 3 T cell receptor beta chains below, sequenced in a study of PD-L1 blockade in urothelial cancer. The repertoire was sequenced with immunoSEQ multiplex PCR; TCRdb's copy has only in-frame clones and lacks some. The sample includes roughly 84,000 clones, roughly 82% seen only once; the top ten take more than 8%. Here the sequenced sample was PBMCs, taken around atezolizumab (anti-PD-L1) treatment. These receptors originate from a man aged 65-85 years with urothelial cancer.

This chain connects TRBV9 to TRBJ2-1; 10 nucleotides agree with TRBD1. V lost 2 bases, J lost 8 bases, and 10 bases stayed unmatched. The CDR3 loop spans 16 amino acids. Per the germline V gene, CDR1 is SGDLS and CDR2 is YYNGEE. As DNA, the CDR3 is TGTGCCAGCAGCGTCACCACCGGGACAGGGGTCGATGAGCAGTTCTTC. Encoded protein: CASSVTTGTGVDEQFF.

Turning to this clone: One junction end does not reproduce the germline sequence, and a read error may be involved. The gene calls are TRBV29-1 and TRBJ1-2; D not resolved. The germline V gene has CDR1 SQVTM and CDR2 ANQGSEA. CDR3 length equals 12 residues. The CDR3 coding sequence is TGCAGCATTGATGTAATATCCTATGGCTACACCTTC. Translating it yields CSIDVISYGYTF.

The rearrangement links TRBV7-2 to TRBJ2-7; maybe TRBD1 (5 bases). The CDR3 runs to 14 residues. Trimming took off 1 base at V and 2 bases at J, with 9 bases between the two ends. Germline V gives CDR1 SGHTA, CDR2 FQGNSA. CDR3 DNA sequence: TGTGCCAGCAGCTTAGATGTAGGGGCCTACGAGCAGTACTTC. Amino acid sequence: CASSLDVGAYEQYF.